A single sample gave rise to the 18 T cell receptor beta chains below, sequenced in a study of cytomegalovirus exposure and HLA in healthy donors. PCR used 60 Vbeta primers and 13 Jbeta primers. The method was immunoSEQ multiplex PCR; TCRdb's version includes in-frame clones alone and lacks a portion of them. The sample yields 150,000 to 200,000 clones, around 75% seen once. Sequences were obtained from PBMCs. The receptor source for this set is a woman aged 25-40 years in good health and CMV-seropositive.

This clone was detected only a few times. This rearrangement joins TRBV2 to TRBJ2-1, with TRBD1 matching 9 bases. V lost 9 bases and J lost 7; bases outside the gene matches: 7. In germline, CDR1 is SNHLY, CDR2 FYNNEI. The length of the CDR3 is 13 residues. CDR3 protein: CARQGAGGNEQFF. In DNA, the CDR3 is TGTGCCAGACAGGGGGCGGGTGGGAATGAGCAGTTCTTC.

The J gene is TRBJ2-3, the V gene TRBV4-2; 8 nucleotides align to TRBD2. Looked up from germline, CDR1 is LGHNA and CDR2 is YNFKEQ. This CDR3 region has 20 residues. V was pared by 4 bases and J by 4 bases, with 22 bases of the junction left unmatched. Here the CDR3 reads CASSLSWRKVLAGSPDTQYF. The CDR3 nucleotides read TGTGCCAGCAGCCTTAGCTGGCGGAAGGTGTTAGCGGGGTCTCCAGATACGCAGTATTTT.

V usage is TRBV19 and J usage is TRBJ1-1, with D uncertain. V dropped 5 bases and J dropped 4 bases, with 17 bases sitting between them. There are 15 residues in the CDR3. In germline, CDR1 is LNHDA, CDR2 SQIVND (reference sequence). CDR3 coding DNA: TGTGCCAGTAGTTCTCCGGGATTTATGGGCACTGAAGCTTTCTTT. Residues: CASSSPGFMGTEAFF.

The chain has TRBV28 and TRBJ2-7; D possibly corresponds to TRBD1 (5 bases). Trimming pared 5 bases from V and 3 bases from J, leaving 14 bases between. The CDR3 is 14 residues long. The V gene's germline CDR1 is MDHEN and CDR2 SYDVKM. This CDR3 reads CASSDQTASYEQYF. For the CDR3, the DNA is TGTGCCAGCAGTGACCAGACAGCCAGCTACGAGCAGTACTTC.

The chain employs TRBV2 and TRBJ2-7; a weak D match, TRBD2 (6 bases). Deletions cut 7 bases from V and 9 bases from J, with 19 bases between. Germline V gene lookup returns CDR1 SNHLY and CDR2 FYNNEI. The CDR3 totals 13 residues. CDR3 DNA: TGTGCCAGCAAACCCACCTCTCAGGAGGGGCAGTACTTC. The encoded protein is CASKPTSQEGQYF.

The CDR3 loop reads CASSEIQGAISYTF. As DNA, the CDR3 is TGTGCCAGCAGCGAGATACAGGGGGCAATAAGCTACACCTTC. The J gene is TRBJ1-2, the V gene TRBV9, with 9 bases lining up with TRBD1. The V segment lost 3 bases and the J segment 9 bases; nucleotides outside the gene matches: 9. CDR1 and CDR2 from the germline V gene are SGDLS and YYNGEE. The CDR3 has 14 residues.

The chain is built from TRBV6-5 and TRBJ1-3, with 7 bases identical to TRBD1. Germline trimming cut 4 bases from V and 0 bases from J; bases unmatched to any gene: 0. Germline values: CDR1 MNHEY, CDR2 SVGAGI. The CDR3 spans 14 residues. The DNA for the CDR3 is TGTGCCAGCAGTTGGGACAGCTCTGGAAACACCATATATTTT. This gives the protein CASSWDSSGNTIYF.

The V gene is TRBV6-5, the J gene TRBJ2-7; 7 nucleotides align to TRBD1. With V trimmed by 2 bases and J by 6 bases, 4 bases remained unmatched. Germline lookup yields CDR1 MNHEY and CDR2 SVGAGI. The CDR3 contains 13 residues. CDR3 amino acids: CASSYGNRGEQYF. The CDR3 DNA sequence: TGTGCCAGCAGTTACGGTAACAGGGGCGAGCAGTACTTC.

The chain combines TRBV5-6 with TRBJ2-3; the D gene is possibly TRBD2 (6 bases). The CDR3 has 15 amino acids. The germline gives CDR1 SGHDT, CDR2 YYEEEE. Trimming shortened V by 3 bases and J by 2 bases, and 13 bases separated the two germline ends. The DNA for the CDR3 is TGTGCCAGCAGCTCGGGAGACACTTACACAGATACGCAGTATTTT. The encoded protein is CASSSGDTYTDTQYF.

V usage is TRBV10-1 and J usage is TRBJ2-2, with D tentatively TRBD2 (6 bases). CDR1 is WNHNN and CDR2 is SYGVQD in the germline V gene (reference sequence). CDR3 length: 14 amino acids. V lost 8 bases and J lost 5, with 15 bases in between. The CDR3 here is CASARDLETGELFF. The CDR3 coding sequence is TGCGCCAGCGCCCGGGACTTAGAAACCGGGGAGCTGTTTTTT.

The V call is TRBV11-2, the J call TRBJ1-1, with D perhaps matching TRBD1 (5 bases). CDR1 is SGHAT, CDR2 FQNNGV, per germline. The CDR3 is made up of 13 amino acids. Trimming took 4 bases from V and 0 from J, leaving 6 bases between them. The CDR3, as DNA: TGTGCCAGCAGCTCAGGGATGAACACTGAAGCTTTCTTT. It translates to CASSSGMNTEAFF.

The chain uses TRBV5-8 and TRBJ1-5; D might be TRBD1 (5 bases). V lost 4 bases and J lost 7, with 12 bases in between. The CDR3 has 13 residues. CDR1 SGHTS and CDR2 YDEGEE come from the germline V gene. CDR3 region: CASSPRRDQPQHF. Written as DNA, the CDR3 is TGTGCCAGCAGCCCTCGGAGGGACCAGCCCCAGCATTTT.

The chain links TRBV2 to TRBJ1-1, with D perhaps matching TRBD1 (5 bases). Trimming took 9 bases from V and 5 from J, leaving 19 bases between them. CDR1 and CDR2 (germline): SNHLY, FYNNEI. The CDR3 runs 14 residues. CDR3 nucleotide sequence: TGTGCCAGAACTAACTCAGGGTGGGTAACTGAAGCTTTCTTT. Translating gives CARTNSGWVTEAFF.

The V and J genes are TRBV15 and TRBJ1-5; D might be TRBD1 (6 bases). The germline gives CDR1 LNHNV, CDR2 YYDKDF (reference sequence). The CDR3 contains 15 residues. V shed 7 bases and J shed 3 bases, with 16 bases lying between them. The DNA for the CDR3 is TGTGCCACCATTGTTTCGGGACACTACAATCAGCCCCAGCATTTT. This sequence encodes CATIVSGHYNQPQHF.

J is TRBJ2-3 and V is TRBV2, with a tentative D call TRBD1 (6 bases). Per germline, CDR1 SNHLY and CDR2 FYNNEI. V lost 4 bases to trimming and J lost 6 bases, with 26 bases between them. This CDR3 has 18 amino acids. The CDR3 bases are TGTGCCAGCAGTGGAAGAATCTCCGGGACACTCGAGGCGGATACGCAGTATTTT. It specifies CASSGRISGTLEADTQYF.

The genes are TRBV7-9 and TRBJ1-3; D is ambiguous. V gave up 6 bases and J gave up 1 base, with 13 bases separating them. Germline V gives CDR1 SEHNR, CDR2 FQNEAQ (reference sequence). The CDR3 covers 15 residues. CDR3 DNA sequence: TGTGCCAGCAGTTCATCGGCAGGTTCTGGAAACACCATATATTTT. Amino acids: CASSSSAGSGNTIYF.

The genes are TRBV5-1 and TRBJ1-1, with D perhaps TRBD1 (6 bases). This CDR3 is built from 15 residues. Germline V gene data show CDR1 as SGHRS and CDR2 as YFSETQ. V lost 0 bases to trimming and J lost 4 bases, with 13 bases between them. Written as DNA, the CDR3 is TGCGCCAGCAGCTTGGAACGGGGGGCGCGCACTGAAGCTTTCTTT. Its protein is CASSLERGARTEAFF.

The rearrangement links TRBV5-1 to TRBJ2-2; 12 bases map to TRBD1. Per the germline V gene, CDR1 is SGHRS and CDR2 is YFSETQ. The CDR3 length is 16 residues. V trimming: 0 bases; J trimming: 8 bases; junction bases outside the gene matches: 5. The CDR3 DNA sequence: TGCGCCAGCAGCTTGGTGGGACAGGGGGCCTCGGGGGAGCTGTTTTTT. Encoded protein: CASSLVGQGASGELFF.